This T cell receptor beta chain was recovered during a study of CD8 T cells in Susac syndrome. The control participants were healthy donors, and these controls were matched with respect to both age and sex. It was negative isolation that provided the CD8+ and CD4+ T cells, whereas TEMRA cells were enriched by FACS. CDR3 length: 15 amino acids. V lost 2 bases and J 3 bases, leaving 14 bases between the germline ends. Germline lookup yields CDR1 PRHDT and CDR2 FYEKMQ (reference sequence). RNA totalling about 0.45 to 1 ug underwent reverse transcription with random hexamers. By means of immunoSEQ multiplex PCR, TCR beta CDR3 spanning 54 Vbeta and 13 Jbeta underwent amplification. TCRdb independently ran MiXCR on the immunoSEQ multiplex PCR reads; one entry per CDR3 protein. In the table there are some 47,000 distinct CDR3 sequences, around 92% of which are singletons. Study-wide results and caveats: The study's TCR sequencing and HLA analysis drew on a certain number of individuals. That number was acknowledged as relatively small.

About this clonotype itself: Its antigen is not known.

The chain combines TRBV13 with TRBJ2-7; D may be TRBD2 (6 bases). The clonotype was recovered from a human donor in good health. Sequences were obtained from CD8+ T cells from PBMCs. CDR3: CASSLQLGGGYEQYF. The DNA for the CDR3 is TGTGCCAGCAGCTTACAGTTGGGGGGAGGCTACGAGCAGTACTTC.